What follows are 13 T cell receptor beta chains derived from one specimen sequenced in a study of siplizumab effects on memory and regulatory T cells. The repertoire was sequenced with immunoSEQ multiplex PCR; TCRdb's copy has only in-frame clones and lacks some. The sample consists of roughly 100,000 clones, 85% to 95% of them appearing once. Sequenced: non-Treg CD4+ T cells sorted from blood. These receptors originate from a human donor in good health.

The chain joins TRBV5-1 to TRBJ2-3; D is possibly TRBD1 (6 bases). Germline assignment: CDR1 SGHRS and CDR2 YFSETQ. V was clipped by 4 bases and J by 1 base, with 13 bases between them. This CDR3 spans 15 amino acids. In DNA form, the CDR3 reads TGCGCCAGCAGCGGGACAAGACTTGGCACAGATACGCAGTATTTT. Amino acid sequence: CASSGTRLGTDTQYF.

The V call is TRBV5-1, the J call TRBJ1-6; TRBD1 matches at 7 bases. J was trimmed by 7 bases and V by 0 bases; bases with no gene match: 1. CDR3 length: 14 amino acids. The germline V gene has CDR1 SGHRS and CDR2 YFSETQ. The CDR3 nucleotides read TGCGCCAGCAGCTTGGGGGACAGCAATTCACCCCTCCACTTT. This gives the protein CASSLGDSNSPLHF.

The chain couples TRBV6-6 to TRBJ1-1, with 8 positions matching TRBD1. The CDR3 spans 12 residues. The V and J ends lost 7 bases and 4 bases, in that order; junction bases with no gene match: 2. The germline V gene encodes CDR1 MNHNY and CDR2 SVGAGI (reference sequence). The CDR3 spells CASTTGGTEAFF. The CDR3 bases are TGTGCCAGCACCACAGGGGGCACTGAAGCTTTCTTT.

The chain joins TRBV19 to TRBJ2-5, with 7 bases aligning to TRBD2. V dropped 6 bases and J dropped 4; count of bases not matched to a gene: 5. Germline lookup yields CDR1 LNHDA and CDR2 SQIVND (reference sequence). CDR3 size: 13 residues. The CDR3 sequence: CASRGGFRETQYF. The CDR3 DNA reads as TGTGCCAGTAGGGGGGGGTTTAGAGAGACCCAGTACTTC.

The chain joins TRBV7-9 to TRBJ2-7; the D is unclear. Per the germline V gene, CDR1 is SEHNR and CDR2 is FQNEAQ (reference sequence). The CDR3 contains 11 residues. The V end lost 5 bases, the J end lost 4 bases, and 6 bases lay between the germline ends. CDR3 sequence reads: CASSGRYEQYF. The DNA of the CDR3 is TGTGCCAGCAGCGGTCGTTACGAGCAGTACTTC.

The chain joins TRBV5-6 to TRBJ1-1, with D unclear. The CDR3 is 13 residues long. The V gene's germline CDR1 is SGHDT and CDR2 YYEEEE. Trimming took 5 bases from V and 6 from J, leaving 14 bases between them. The CDR3 sequence is CASSQVSSAEAFF. The CDR3 DNA sequence: TGTGCCAGCAGTCAAGTCAGCTCGGCTGAAGCTTTCTTT.

V and J are TRBV6-1 and TRBJ2-1, with TRBD1 as a possible D gene (5 bases). The CDR3 is 14 residues long. Trimming stripped 7 bases from V and 0 bases from J, with 10 bases between. The germline CDR1 and CDR2 sequences are MNHNS and SASEGT. The CDR3 loop reads CASTGQNSYNEQFF. DNA for the CDR3: TGTGCCAGCACCGGACAAAACTCCTACAATGAGCAGTTCTTC.

This chain connects TRBV7-2 to TRBJ2-5; D unresolved. The germline CDR1 and CDR2 sequences are SGHTA and FQGNSA. The CDR3 has 15 amino acids. Trimming shortened V by 5 bases and J by 5 bases, and 18 bases separated the two germline ends. The CDR3 DNA sequence: TGTGCCAGCAGCAGAGGAATGAAACCGTGGGAGACCCAGTACTTC. Protein sequence: CASSRGMKPWETQYF.

This rearrangement joins TRBV30 to TRBJ2-7, with D perhaps being TRBD1 or TRBD2 (5 bases each). The CDR3 is 15 residues long. Trimming took 3 bases from V and 1 from J, leaving 16 bases between them. The germline CDR1 and CDR2 sequences are GTSNPN and SVGIG (reference sequence). This chain's CDR3 is CAWSARGRQSYEQYF. The CDR3 coding sequence is TGTGCCTGGAGCGCCCGGGGACGGCAATCCTACGAGCAGTACTTC.

The chain employs TRBV6-5 and TRBJ2-1, with 10 bases that match TRBD2. V shed 4 bases and J 3 bases; nucleotides not matched to a gene: 3. Germline V gives CDR1 MNHEY, CDR2 SVGAGI. CDR3 length: 15 amino acids. The CDR3 coding sequence is TGTGCCAGCAGTTCTCTAGCGGGAGTCTACAATGAGCAGTTCTTC. Residues: CASSSLAGVYNEQFF.

The V gene is TRBV7-6, the J gene TRBJ1-3; no firm D call. The CDR3 runs 14 residues. V lost 4 bases to trimming and J lost 4 bases, with 11 bases between them. Germline CDR1 and CDR2: SGHVS and FNYEAQ. CDR3 nucleotides: TGTGCCAGCAGCTCTCCGACGGAAGGAAACACCATATATTTT. This codes for CASSSPTEGNTIYF.

Written as DNA, the CDR3 is TGTGCCAGCAGCCGGGGGACAGGGACCTATGGCTACACCTTC. Amino acids: CASSRGTGTYGYTF. The chain has TRBV6-5 and TRBJ1-2; 9 bases match TRBD1. The V gene end was trimmed by 6 bases and the J gene end by 4 bases; junction bases not matched to a gene: 6. This CDR3 contains 14 residues. The germline V gene has CDR1 MNHEY and CDR2 SVGAGI.

The gene calls are TRBV6-1 and TRBJ2-7; no clear D. The V gene's germline CDR1 is MNHNS and CDR2 SASEGT. V lost 2 bases and J 3 bases, leaving 2 bases between the germline ends. The CDR3 sequence is 11 residues long. The CDR3 region has the DNA TGTGCCAGCAGTGAATACTACGAGCAGTACTTC. Translation gives CASSEYYEQYF.